The present TCR beta chain was sequenced within a study of cytomegalovirus exposure and HLA in healthy donors. In germline, CDR1 is SGHAT, CDR2 FQNNGV. V lost 1 base and J 7 bases, leaving 20 bases between the germline ends. The CDR3 contains 17 residues. In regard to this clone: Its specificity is not known.

Study outcomes and limitations: 150 or so TCR beta chains were listed as cytomegalovirus-associated. In an earlier analysis, most TCR beta V segments were productive about 87% or about 30% of the time.

Use of 60 Vbeta and 13 Jbeta primers characterized the PCR. The repertoire was sequenced with immunoSEQ multiplex PCR; TCRdb's copy has only in-frame clones and lacks some. The repertoire holds roughly 89,000 clones, with roughly 80% as singletons. The sequence derives from a woman in her thirties in good health and CMV-seronegative. The rearrangement uses TRBV11-2 and TRBJ2-1; no clear D gene. The sequencing sample was made of PBMCs. The CDR3 protein is CASSLGLRVLTHNEQFF. The CDR3 bases are TGTGCCAGCAGCTTAGGTCTTCGGGTTCTAACCCATAATGAGCAGTTCTTC.